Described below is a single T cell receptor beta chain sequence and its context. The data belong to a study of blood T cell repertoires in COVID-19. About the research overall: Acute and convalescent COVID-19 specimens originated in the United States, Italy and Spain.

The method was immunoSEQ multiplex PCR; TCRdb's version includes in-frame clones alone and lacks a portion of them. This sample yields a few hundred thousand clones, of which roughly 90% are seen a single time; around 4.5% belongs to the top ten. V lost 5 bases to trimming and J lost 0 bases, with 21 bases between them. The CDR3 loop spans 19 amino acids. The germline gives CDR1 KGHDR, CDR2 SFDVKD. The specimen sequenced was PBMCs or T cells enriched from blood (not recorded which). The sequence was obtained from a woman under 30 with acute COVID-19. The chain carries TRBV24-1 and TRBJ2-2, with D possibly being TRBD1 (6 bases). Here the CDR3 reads CATSASAKKGEANTGELFF. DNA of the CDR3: TGTGCCACCAGTGCAAGTGCAAAGAAGGGGGAAGCGAACACCGGGGAGCTGTTTTTT.